This TCR beta chain is from a study of response to subunit inactivated influenza vaccine listed by TCRdb under 2018. With regard to the full study: Deep quantitative T cell receptor repertoire profiling was used in the study to track responses to a trivalent subunit inactivated influenza vaccine. The paper as a whole reports these results and caveats: The authors proposed that each seasonal influenza vaccination may bring in only a limited number of new T cells.

Library generation was performed with RT-PCR. The sequencer listed for this sample is Illumina HiSeq 2500. The raw public data were reprocessed by TCRdb itself: fastp quality trimming at Q25, MiXCR clonotype calling, in-frame beta chains only. Identical CDR3 protein sequences are pooled into one entry, listed with their most common genes and DNA. The sample has some 480,000 distinct CDR3 sequences on record, roughly 9.7% of them singletons. The ten largest make up over 9.5% of the sample. This clonotype was counted between two and nine times. Its antigen is not yet known. No much larger clone exists at a distance of one base, and base qualities are not known. Trimming removed 3 bases from V and 5 bases from J; the gene matches leave 5 bases unexplained. Taken from the germline V gene, the CDR1 and CDR2 loops are KGHDR and SFDVKD. The cysteine opens and the phenylalanine closes a CDR3 of 14 amino acids. The DNA shown is the 42-base CDR3, in frame from base 1.

The label giving this sample's time point can be read as: 45 days after influenza vaccine administration. The sequences come from PBMCs from blood, collected 45 days after vaccination. The clonotype comes from a middle-aged man who received an inactivated influenza vaccine. Donor details come from another sample of the same person, matched by shared clones. Recombination linked TRBV24-1 to TRBJ2-5, with 7 junctional bases fitting TRBD1. The nucleotide sequence is given as TGTGCCACCAGTGATAAGGGGGCGGGTGAGACCCAGTACTTC. Its amino acids are CATSDKGAGETQYF.